The T cell receptor (beta chain) described here comes from a study of blood T cell repertoires in COVID-19. Germline V gene lookup returns CDR1 KGHSH and CDR2 LQKENI. The CDR3 contains 18 residues. Trimming removed 6 bases at V and 0 bases at J, with 21 bases between. Original handling: By means of reference gene primer amplification, nucleated cell counts were estimated. Only in-frame clones appear in the TCRdb table, and some are missing; sequencing was by immunoSEQ multiplex PCR. The DNA gave D and trimming, while V, J and clone size come from that table. The sample yields approximately 15,000 clones, roughly four fifths seen once.

The chain carries TRBV18 and TRBJ2-4, with a weak D call TRBD1 (6 bases). The sample consisted of peripheral blood. This TCR came from a woman in her fifties or sixties with acute or convalescent COVID-19. The CDR3 reads CASSVGTPQSLAKNIQYF. The CDR3 nucleotides are TGTGCCAGCTCGGTTGGGACACCCCAAAGCCTAGCCAAAAACATTCAGTACTTC.